This TCR beta chain was sequenced for a study of shared clonotypes between healthy human individuals (dated by TCRdb to between 2020 and 2021). Regarding the research as a whole: A few men and two women, aged 18 to 49 years, made up the cohort. For each donor, three plates each were used for CD4 naive and CD4 memory, two plates were used for CD8 naive, and one plate was used for CD8 memory. The study deeply sequenced blood TCR repertoires of about 5 healthy adults to estimate repertoire size and the extent of clonotype sharing between individuals. To increase sequencing depth and limit assay-specific biases, different laboratories used diverse techniques to prepare libraries and sequence TCR repertoires. Leukapheresis yielded between about 0.85 and 9 billion PBMCs per donor. Paper-wide results and their limitations: Because the study included a small number of donors, the genetic and exposure-history diversity represented was limited. Compared with non-shared clonotypes, clonotypes shared by all four sorted-subset donors had higher generation probabilities. Pairwise subsampling indicated that sequencing depth was expected to affect the degree of clonotype sharing among donors. Sampling was restricted to blood, and TCR repertoires in tissues likely differ from the TCR repertoires found in blood. Naive subsets generally had larger estimated clonotype richness than memory subsets. Across a handful of donors, approximately 5% of naive CD4, 3% to 3.5% of naive CD8, roughly 2.3% of memory CD4, and about 0.4% of memory CD8 clonotypes were shared. Incomplete sequencing was indicated by rarefaction of sorted-subset datasets, despite the large sequencing depth.

Including the terminal cysteine and phenylalanine, the CDR3 comprises 15 residues. Here the CDR3 DNA is all that survives: 45 bases in frame from base 1. CDR1 and CDR2 are read off the germline V gene as MDHEN and SYDVKM. V was cut back by 3 bases and J by 1 base, leaving a gap of 10 bases between them. Using the deep immunoSEQ assay, multiplex PCR amplified TCR CDR3 regions from genomic DNA. Extracted genomic DNA from each cell subset was spread evenly across all wells of several immunoSEQ 96-well plates, with each plate serving as a replicate. For sorted subsets, each replicate PCR was loaded with 200 ng genomic DNA, equivalent to 25,000 to 35,000 T cell genomes. The purified libraries were quantified using a Qubit 3.0 fluorometer, sized with a Bioanalyzer 2100, and then quantified again using the KAPA Library Quantification kit. A separate single-read 150-cycle Illumina NextSeq 550 flow cell was used to sequence each immunoSEQ 96-well plate. As for the authors' bioinformatics: Because the immunoSEQ output included only junctional sequences and no quality scores, the filtering could not be the same as the filtering used for full-length reads. Sequences were annotated with PyIR, a Python wrapper for IgBLAST v1.9, using IMGT germline references to assign V/J genes and CDR3. Reads were filtered out if the reads had weak V/J assignments (E-value above 1e-6), no CDR3, stop codons, out-of-frame junctions, or ambiguous translated residues. V3J clonotypes were defined as sequences sharing an identical inferred V gene, J gene, and CDR3 amino acid sequence. Percentage overlap between repertoires was calculated by dividing the number of shared unique clonotypes by the size of the smaller repertoire. Richness of each repertoire was evaluated using RTK rarefaction, the Chao1 estimator, and Recon v2.1 estimates of unobserved clonotypes. Generation probabilities for all TCRbeta clonotypes obtained by the gDNA method from a handful of donors were computed using OLGA. This immuneACCESS table, as held by TCRdb, lists in-frame sequences with V and J called but not all clones. Of the missing ones, under half trace to an unresolved V gene in checked studies; the others have no known cause. The V and J calls and clone size were taken over from that table, and D and trimming were inferred from the DNA. The sample includes millions of clones, with just over 90% observed a single time. The ten largest clonotypes hold about 0.41% of the sample.

A note on this clone: Which antigen it targets is not known. There are no base qualities to consult, and no much larger clone falls within one base.

The donors were healthy, HIV-negative adults with no recently reported acute infections or vaccinations. Every donor was a Caucasian adult living in Nashville, Tennessee, USA. CD4+ T cells were enriched through magnetic negative selection, after which naive cells were positively selected on CD45RA and the remaining negative fraction served as the memory subset. Blood was collected by leukapheresis, and PBMCs were isolated by Ficoll-Histopaque density gradient centrifugation and then cryopreserved in liquid nitrogen vapor phase. Analytical flow cytometry was used to check the purity and quantity of each magnetically sorted T cell population. Genomic DNA was isolated from every sorted fraction and measured by UV absorbance on a Nanodrop 2000c.

The sequenced sample consisted of naive CD4+ T cells from PBMCs. The cell subset or site label, read with the paper, signifies: CD45RA+ positively selected. This receptor was taken from a man younger than 35 in good health. Some clones in this sample may be carry-over from other donors' samples. Rearrangement joined TRBV28 to TRBJ2-1; no D gene is confidently identified. The CDR3 region: CASSLPGWSYNEQFF. The DNA sequence reads TGTGCCAGCAGTTTGCCGGGCTGGTCCTACAATGAGCAGTTCTTC.